Below are 5 T cell receptor beta chains sequenced from a single sample in a study of patients and donors after allogeneic stem cell transplantation. A single record per CDR3 protein comes from TCRdb applying MiXCR to the RT-PCR reads. Of hundreds of thousands of distinct CDR3 sequences listed, 16% are singletons. The sample consisted of blood, either unsorted or a sorted T cell fraction (not recorded which). The receptors derive from a human donor who was either an allogeneic HSCT recipient or a stem cell or donor lymphocyte infusion donor (not recorded which). It is not recorded whose cells these are; they may come from a transplant donor.

This clonotype occurred a few times. One end of the junction is discordant with germline, which a read error may explain. V is TRBV5-1 and J is TRBJ2-1; possibly TRBD2 for D (8 bases). The germline V gene encodes CDR1 SGHRS and CDR2 YFSETQ. The CDR3 is 18 amino acids. DNA for the CDR3: TGCGCCAGCAGCTTGGTCCCTAGCGGGCCAGGGGGGTACAATGCGCAGTTCTTC. Amino acids: CASSLVPSGPGGYNAQFF.

Only a few counts were recorded for this clonotype. This chain connects TRBV12-3 or TRBV12-4 to TRBJ1-4; 8 bases fit TRBD1. CDR3 length equals 14 residues. V shed 6 bases, J shed 11 bases, and the junction held 11 bases outside the gene matches. CDR3 sequence reads: CASREGQAPRKLFF. CDR3 nucleotides: TGTGCCAGCAGGGAGGGACAGGCCCCACGGAAACTGTTTTTT.

The genes are TRBV11-3 and TRBJ2-3, with D possibly TRBD2 on 5 matching bases. CDR1 is SGHNT and CDR2 is YENEEA in the germline V gene. CDR3 length: 15 amino acids. V lost 1 base to trimming and J lost 3 bases, with 11 bases between them. The CDR3 here is CASSLGVGRTDTQYF. In DNA, the CDR3 is TGTGCCAGCAGCTTAGGGGTTGGGAGAACAGATACGCAGTATTTT.

This clonotype was counted between two and nine times. CDR3 sequence (DNA): TGCAGTGCTGGGCCACTAGCGGAACTATCCAATGAGCAGTTCTTC. Translating it yields CSAGPLAELSNEQFF. This chain joins TRBV20-1 and TRBJ2-1, with 8 bases matching TRBD2. The CDR3 spans 15 residues. The J segment lost 6 bases and the V segment lost 5 bases, leaving 12 bases of the junction unmatched. CDR1 is DFQATT, CDR2 SNEGSKA, per germline (reference sequence).

This chain joins TRBV10-3 and TRBJ2-6; 7 bases line up with TRBD1. Germline assignment: CDR1 ENHRY and CDR2 SYGVKD. This CDR3 spans 15 amino acids. Germline trimming cut 10 bases from V and 2 bases from J; bases unmatched to any gene: 8. CDR3 region: CATRDRVPGANVLTF. DNA of the CDR3: TGTGCCACAAGGGACAGAGTCCCTGGGGCCAACGTCCTGACTTTC.